The 29 T cell receptor beta chains presented below share a single source sample, sequenced in a study of cytomegalovirus exposure and HLA in healthy donors. The repertoire was sequenced with immunoSEQ multiplex PCR; TCRdb's copy has only in-frame clones and lacks some. This sample carries about 71,000 clones, approximately 94% of them seen once, and the ten largest clones take under 1.3%. Sequencing was carried out using PBMCs. These receptors originate from a woman between 18 and 29 years old in good health and CMV-seronegative.

In the case of this clone: Other nucleotide sequences from this sample produce the same CDR3. V usage is TRBV5-6 and J usage is TRBJ1-1; tentatively, D is TRBD1 (6 bases). The CDR3 covers 12 residues. Germline V lookup: CDR1 SGHDT, CDR2 YYEEEE. The V and J ends lost 4 bases and 6 bases respectively, with 10 bases between them. CDR3 in DNA: TGTGCCAGCAGCCTAGGGGGACCTGAAGCTTTCTTT. Encoded protein: CASSLGGPEAFF.

The J gene is TRBJ2-7, the V gene TRBV28; D unresolved. Per germline, CDR1 MDHEN and CDR2 SYDVKM. V was shortened by 4 bases and J by 4 bases, with 8 bases between the two germline ends. This CDR3 is built from 12 residues. CDR3 bases: TGTGCCAGCAGTTCCATCGGTTACGAGCAGTACTTC. Protein product: CASSSIGYEQYF.

This chain uses TRBV4-2 with TRBJ2-5, with 9 bases fitting TRBD2. The V segment lost 0 bases and the J segment 5 bases; nucleotides outside the gene matches: 7. This CDR3 spans 16 amino acids. Germline-derived CDR1 and CDR2 are LGHNA and YNFKEQ. For the CDR3, the DNA is TGTGCCAGCAGCCAAGATCGGAATAGCGGGAGTGAGACCCAGTACTTC. This encodes CASSQDRNSGSETQYF.

The V call is TRBV5-6, the J call TRBJ1-2; 7 nucleotides agree with TRBD1. The CDR3 runs 16 residues. V lost 4 bases to trimming and J lost 5 bases; unmatched junction nucleotides: 14. Germline V gene data show CDR1 as SGHDT and CDR2 as YYEEEE. The CDR3 DNA sequence: TGTGCCAGCAGCACCGAAGCAAAGACAGGGAGGTATGGCTACACCTTC. This gives the protein CASSTEAKTGRYGYTF. The full variable domain, rest sourced from reference TRBV5-6 and TRBJ1-2, is DAGVTQSPTHLIKTRGQQVTLRCSPKSGHDTVSWYQQALGQGPQFIFQYYEEEERQRGNFPDRFSGHQFPNYSSELNVNALLLGDSALYLCASSTEAKTGRYGYTFGSGTRLTVV.

V is TRBV4-1 and J is TRBJ2-7; tentative D call: TRBD1 (6 bases). CDR1 and CDR2 (germline): MGHRA, YSYEKL. V gave up 4 bases and J gave up 3 bases, with 22 bases separating them. The CDR3 contains 17 residues. The CDR3 protein is CASSLPSRGGMSYEQYF. CDR3 DNA: TGCGCCAGCAGCCTTCCGAGTAGAGGGGGAATGAGCTACGAGCAGTACTTC.

The chain combines TRBV10-1 with TRBJ2-6; 8 bases align to TRBD1. V was clipped by 3 bases and J by 4 bases; unmatched bases: 5. CDR1 is WNHNN, CDR2 SYGVQD, per germline (reference sequence). The CDR3 sequence is 16 residues long. This chain's CDR3 is CASSDPTGAGANVLTF. The CDR3 nucleotides read TGCGCCAGCAGTGATCCGACAGGGGCCGGGGCCAACGTCCTGACTTTC.

This clone was counted a single time. V and J are TRBV2 and TRBJ2-1; D might be TRBD2 (6 bases). This CDR3 contains 14 residues. CDR1 and CDR2 (germline): SNHLY, FYNNEI. V was shortened by 7 bases and J by 5 bases, with 15 bases between the two germline ends. CDR3 amino acids: CASTREWADNEQFF. The CDR3 DNA reads TGTGCCAGCACCCGGGAGTGGGCCGACAATGAGCAGTTCTTC.

The chain has TRBV7-9 and TRBJ1-2; no definite D call. This CDR3 is 14 amino acids long. The germline gives CDR1 SEHNR, CDR2 FQNEAQ (reference sequence). V was pared by 2 bases and J by 8 bases, with 15 bases between. CDR3 nucleotide sequence: TGTGCCAGCAGCTTAACGGCAGGCATCGTGGGCTACACCTTC. Amino acids: CASSLTAGIVGYTF.

The rearrangement joins TRBV30 to TRBJ1-4; tentatively, D is TRBD1 (5 bases). Trimming pared 5 bases from V and 0 bases from J, leaving 10 bases between. The CDR3 spans 14 residues. Per germline, CDR1 GTSNPN and CDR2 SVGIG (reference sequence). The chain's CDR3 is CAWRQQATNEKLFF. The CDR3 nucleotides read TGTGCCTGGCGTCAACAGGCAACTAATGAAAAACTGTTTTTT.

This rearrangement joins TRBV28 to TRBJ2-5; TRBD1 matches 7 bases. The CDR3 totals 15 residues. Per the germline V gene, CDR1 is MDHEN and CDR2 is SYDVKM. Losses at the gene ends were 4 bases for V and 0 bases for J; bases not matched to a gene: 5. The CDR3 nucleotides read TGTGCCAGCAGTTCCCCACAGGGGAACCAAGAGACCCAGTACTTC. Translation: CASSSPQGNQETQYF.

On this clone itself: Given a much more abundant clone one base away, this may be a read error. The chain has TRBV28 and TRBJ2-7; weak D call: TRBD1 (5 bases). The V gene lost 3 bases and the J gene lost 3 bases, with 9 bases spanning the gap. Germline CDR1 reads MDHEN; CDR2 reads SYDVKM. CDR3 size: 13 residues. CDR3 coding DNA: TGTGCCAGCAGTTTGGCAGGGCTCTACGAGCAGTACTTC. Translation: CASSLAGLYEQYF.

This clone came up a few times. This chain joins TRBV6-5 and TRBJ1-2; 10 bases line up with TRBD1. The CDR3 is 14 residues long. V shed 7 bases, J shed 8 bases, and the junction held 10 bases outside the gene matches. Germline V gives CDR1 MNHEY, CDR2 SVGAGI. Here the CDR3 reads CASNTGTGVGGYTF. The DNA of the CDR3 is TGTGCCAGCAACACCGGGACAGGGGTGGGCGGCTACACCTTC.

This clone was seen only once. The chain links TRBV7-2 to TRBJ1-3; a possible D gene is TRBD1 (6 bases). The CDR3 runs 16 residues. Trimming cost V 0 bases and J 4 bases, with 13 bases left between them. Per the germline V gene, CDR1 is SGHTA and CDR2 is FQGNSA. The CDR3 DNA reads as TGTGCCAGCAGCTTAGCGGAAACAGGGTCGGGAAACACCATATATTTT. Protein product: CASSLAETGSGNTIYF.

The chain has TRBV5-6 and TRBJ2-3, with 12 bases fitting TRBD2. V shed 3 bases and J 2 bases; nucleotides not matched to a gene: 7. The CDR3 extends over 17 amino acids. The germline V gene encodes CDR1 SGHDT and CDR2 YYEEEE. For the CDR3, the DNA is TGTGCCAGCAGCTCAGAGACTAGCGGGAGTGTCACAGATACGCAGTATTTT. It encodes CASSSETSGSVTDTQYF.

CDR3 in amino acids: CASSRTGAVTDTQYF. The CDR3 region has the DNA TGTGCCAGCAGCCGTACAGGGGCGGTCACAGATACGCAGTATTTT. This sequence joins TRBV7-3 and TRBJ2-3; 7 positions agree with TRBD1. The CDR3 consists of 15 residues. The V and J ends lost 5 bases and 2 bases, in that order; junction bases with no gene match: 7. Germline CDR1 SGHTA, CDR2 FQGTGA.

This rearrangement joins TRBV6-4 to TRBJ2-1; TRBD2 matches at 14 bases. Germline CDR1 is MRHNA and CDR2 is SNTAGT. The V and J ends lost 4 bases and 9 bases, in that order; junction bases with no gene match: 2. CDR3 length: 14 residues. The CDR3 DNA reads as TGTGCCAGCAGTGGACTAGCGGGAGGGCGTGAGCAGTTCTTC. This translates into CASSGLAGGREQFF.

The V and J genes are TRBV19 and TRBJ2-3; no definite D call. Germline loops: CDR1 LNHDA, CDR2 SQIVND (reference sequence). V shed 6 bases and J shed 2 bases, with 9 bases lying between them. The CDR3 consists of 13 residues. The CDR3 reads CASSQRHTDTQYF. DNA of the CDR3: TGTGCCAGTAGCCAGAGACACACAGATACGCAGTATTTT.

This chain uses TRBV14 with TRBJ2-7; the match to TRBD1 covers 10 bases. J lost 4 bases, V lost 0 bases, and 0 bases had no gene match. CDR3 length: 14 amino acids. Germline CDR1 and CDR2: SGHDN and FVKESK. In nucleotides, the CDR3 is TGTGCCAGCAGCCAAGAGGACAGGGGGTACGAGCAGTACTTC. Amino acid sequence: CASSQEDRGYEQYF. The whole variable domain, remainder taken from reference TRBV14 and TRBJ2-7, is EAGVTQFPSHSVIEKGQTVTLRCDPISGHDNLYWYRRVMGKEIKFLLHFVKESKQDESGMPNNRFLAERTGGTYSTLKVQPAELEDSGVYFCASSQEDRGYEQYFGPGTRLTVT.

This chain connects TRBV27 to TRBJ2-3; TRBD2 might be the D (6 bases). The CDR3 consists of 14 residues. Germline V gene lookup returns CDR1 MNHEY and CDR2 SMNVEV (reference sequence). V was cut by 8 bases and J by 0 bases, with 12 bases left in between. For the CDR3, the DNA is TGTGCCAGCTTCGGGGGAACTAGCACAGATACGCAGTATTTT. Translating it yields CASFGGTSTDTQYF.

The chain recombines TRBV2 with TRBJ2-7, with D possibly TRBD2 on 5 matching bases. The germline V and J ends were trimmed by 3 bases and 4 bases, with 19 bases remaining between them. Germline values: CDR1 SNHLY, CDR2 FYNNEI. The length of the CDR3 is 16 residues. CDR3 protein: CASSESAGDTLYEQYF. The DNA for the CDR3 is TGTGCCAGCAGTGAGAGTGCCGGGGATACGCTATACGAGCAGTACTTC.

CDR3 in DNA: TGTGCCAGCAGGCCCGCGGGGGGAGGGAACACTGAAGCTTTCTTT. Protein product: CASRPAGGGNTEAFF. The chain combines TRBV28 with TRBJ1-1, with a tentative D call TRBD1 (5 bases). The CDR3 loop spans 15 amino acids. With 6 bases removed from V and 1 base from J, the gap between germline ends came to 15 bases. CDR1 is MDHEN and CDR2 is SYDVKM in the germline V gene.

The chain uses TRBV11-2 and TRBJ2-3; D call uncertain. Germline CDR1 SGHAT, CDR2 FQNNGV. Trimming removed 1 base at V and 7 bases at J, with 9 bases between. This CDR3 comprises 13 residues. The CDR3: CASSLGTEYTQYF. CDR3 nucleotide sequence: TGTGCCAGCAGCTTAGGCACCGAGTATACGCAGTATTTT.

The V and J genes are TRBV7-9 and TRBJ1-1; 7 nucleotides line up with TRBD1. V gave up 5 bases and J gave up 0 bases; unmatched junction bases: 6. CDR3 length equals 15 residues. Germline CDR1 reads SEHNR; CDR2 reads FQNEAQ (reference sequence). CDR3 region: CASSLGQDLNTEAFF. The CDR3 DNA is TGTGCCAGCAGCCTCGGACAGGACTTGAACACTGAAGCTTTCTTT.

This chain links TRBV12-5 with TRBJ2-5; 8 positions match TRBD2. With V trimmed by 7 bases and J by 5 bases, 3 bases remained unmatched. This CDR3 has 12 residues. Germline V gene data show CDR1 as LGHNT and CDR2 as FRNRAP. CDR3 sequence reads: CASAGGAETQYF. CDR3 DNA: TGTGCTAGTGCGGGAGGGGCTGAGACCCAGTACTTC.

The chain joins TRBV10-3 to TRBJ2-2; D may be TRBD2 (6 bases). Germline CDR1 and CDR2: ENHRY and SYGVKD. V shed 0 bases and J shed 4 bases, with 6 bases lying between them. CDR3 size: 14 residues. CDR3 DNA sequence: TGTGCCATCAGTGAGTCGACTAGCACCGGGGAGCTGTTTTTT. Its translation is CAISESTSTGELFF.

The J gene is TRBJ1-1, the V gene TRBV28; D is unclear. This CDR3 contains 13 residues. Trimming took 5 bases from V and 3 from J, leaving 10 bases between them. The germline V gene has CDR1 MDHEN and CDR2 SYDVKM. CDR3 coding DNA: TGTGCCAGCAGTCTTTCAGAGGACACTGAAGCTTTCTTT. Its translation is CASSLSEDTEAFF.

The chain recombines TRBV30 with TRBJ1-2; a possible D gene is TRBD1 (5 bases). Germline CDR1 and CDR2: GTSNPN and SVGIG (reference sequence). The V end lost 0 bases, the J end lost 5 bases, and 10 bases lay between the germline ends. The CDR3 totals 13 residues. CDR3: CAWSVGAGYGYTF. The CDR3 DNA reads as TGTGCCTGGAGTGTAGGCGCAGGGTATGGCTACACCTTC.

The chain carries TRBV7-2 and TRBJ2-5; TRBD2 is a possible D gene (5 bases). V lost 1 base to trimming and J lost 4 bases, with 10 bases between them. CDR1 and CDR2 from the germline V gene are SGHTA and FQGNSA. This CDR3 has 14 amino acids. CDR3 nucleotides: TGTGCCAGCAGCTTAGAAGCCGAGGGAGAGACCCAGTACTTC. This gives the protein CASSLEAEGETQYF.

This clone has a single count. Other DNA sequences in this specimen translate into the identical CDR3. The chain carries TRBV27 and TRBJ1-5, with D unclear. Germline lookup yields CDR1 MNHEY and CDR2 SMNVEV (reference sequence). The CDR3 has 12 amino acids. Between the trimmed V and J ends, which lost 5 bases and 7 bases, there was a span of 9 bases. The CDR3 is CASSRGGQPQHF. As DNA, the CDR3 is TGTGCCAGCAGTAGAGGCGGACAGCCCCAGCATTTT.